This entry describes one T cell receptor beta chain. Its antigen remains unidentified. No clone much larger than this one lies a single base away; base qualities are absent. This record belongs to a study of T cell responses to AZD1222 COVID-19 vaccine (dated by TCRdb to about 2021). Some background on the complete study: AZD1222 recipients given second doses at about 4 weeks or at about 12 weeks were pooled, since spike-specific TCR depth and breadth were not found to differ between the two schedules. TCR sequencing was performed for roughly 250 trial participants, of whom around 210 were given two doses of AZD1222 and some 26 were given two doses of MenACWY control vaccine. Enrollment into the trials was organized by age into subgroups of 18-55, 56-69 and 70-plus years, and those subgroups contained approximately 150, 30 and 60 TCR-sequenced participants, respectively. Overall study results and their limits: Participants were mostly white British, with more females than males. The authors suggested clonal diversity may have been underestimated. Conclusions about previously exposed vaccinees are limited, since just a handful of AZD1222 recipients were seropositive for SARS-CoV-2 at baseline. The vaccine-associated CD4 TCRs covered the entire spike protein, and the dominant responses fell in regions 160-218 and 743-854. The 56-69-year group was small, and its depth increase did not reach significance, likely because of low power. Reportedly, close to half of the unique spike-specific TCRs recognized epitopes lying outside the regions that are mutated in the B.1.351 and B.1.1.7 variants. After two AZD1222 doses, spike-specific TCR breadth and depth were significantly higher than at day 0 and than in MenACWY recipients. Because no day 14 peak-response samples were available, repertoires were characterized only after the peak T cell response.

The time point label, as the study defines it: baseline before first vaccination. Samples from vaccinated people were obtained from the UK trials COV001 and COV002, which included a single-blind randomized controlled phase 2/3 trial of AZD1222 (ChAdOx1 nCoV-19) in healthy adults. For TCRbeta chain sequencing, PBMC samples from trial participants were taken at day 0 and at day 28 after the second dose. The CDR3 regions of human TCRbeta chains were subjected to immunosequencing. Regarding the original processing steps: TCRs in the repertoires were compared against a reference library of SARS-CoV-2-specific TCRs that had been generated with the MIRA antigen-specificity platform. Breadth was defined as the fraction of unique TCRs that were SARS-CoV-2-associated. Depth was defined as the fraction of total T cells that were SARS-CoV-2-associated. Using the MIRA data, every spike-specific TCR was mapped to the spike region that the TCR reacted to and assigned to either a CD4 or a CD8 class. Log10-transformed breadth and depth values were compared by one-way ANOVA with Sidak's multiple comparisons tests. The immuneACCESS repertoire file appears here via TCRdb, limited to in-frame rearrangements. These files lack a portion of the clones; in checked studies, under half of the deficit traces to unresolved V genes, and the cause of the others is not known. V and J calls and clone size come straight from that table; D and trimming were deduced from the DNA. Here the sample has more than 95,000 clones; approximately 89% occur a single time. Over 15% of the sample comes from the top ten.

CDR1 SEHNR and CDR2 FQNEAQ were looked up in the germline V gene (reference sequence). V has 10 bases trimmed and J has 4 bases trimmed; junction bases matching no gene number 11. Counted from cysteine to phenylalanine, this CDR3 has 14 amino acids. CDR3 DNA only is kept here, 42 bases in frame from base 1. The source material was peripheral blood, sampled on day 0 of AZD1222 vaccination. The clonotype originates from an adult in good health. The V gene is TRBV7-9 and the J gene is TRBJ1-2; 8 of the junction bases match TRBD1. The DNA is TGTGCCATCTCCGGACAGGGCTGGGTCTATGGCTACACCTTC. Its amino acids are CAISGQGWVYGYTF.